These T cell receptor beta chains were read from a single sample in a study of cytomegalovirus exposure and HLA in healthy donors. This table comes from immunoSEQ multiplex PCR, and its TCRdb copy is limited to in-frame clones, with some not included. This repertoire shows 110,000 or so clones, around 75% found once; its top ten account for roughly 6.9%. Material for sequencing was PBMCs. Receptors originate from a man aged 25 to 45 in good health and CMV-seropositive. Both conserved end residues are part of each CDR3. The D gene is left open where the match is weak. Size is stated for part of the rows, as once, few or many counts, or as a class when the clone is expanded.

CDR3 length: 14; clone size: .; V gene: TRBV6-6; J gene: TRBJ1-6; D gene: .; CDR3 DNA: TGTGCCAGCAGTCCCGACACCACCAATTCACCCCTCCACTTT; CDR3 protein: CASSPDTTNSPLHF
CDR3 length: 16; clone size: .; V gene: TRBV11-1; J gene: TRBJ1-4; D gene: TRBD1; CDR3 DNA: TGTGCCAGCAGCAGTCGGGACAGGGGAATAAATGAAAAACTGTTTTTT; CDR3 protein: CASSSRDRGINEKLFF
CDR3 length: 17; clone size: .; V gene: TRBV19; J gene: TRBJ2-5; D gene: TRBD2; CDR3 DNA: TGTGCCAGTAGCCCTGAGCGGGGGGGCCGTTTAAGGAAGACCCAGTACTTC; CDR3 protein: CASSPERGGRLRKTQYF
CDR3 length: 16; clone size: .; V gene: TRBV19; J gene: TRBJ1-6; D gene: .; CDR3 DNA: TGTGCCAGTAGTACAAACTTCGGGGGGGGGAATTCACCCCTCCACTTT; CDR3 protein: CASSTNFGGGNSPLHF
CDR3 length: 14; clone size: .; V gene: TRBV19; J gene: TRBJ1-1; D gene: .; CDR3 DNA: TGTGCCAGTAGTATAGGTAGGGAGGAAACTGAAGCTTTCTTT; CDR3 protein: CASSIGREETEAFF
CDR3 length: 14; clone size: .; V gene: TRBV7-2; J gene: TRBJ1-6; D gene: TRBD1; CDR3 DNA: TGTGCCAGCAGCCCATGGGACAGGGTGTCACCCCTCCACTTT; CDR3 protein: CASSPWDRVSPLHF
CDR3 length: 13; clone size: .; V gene: TRBV5-1; J gene: TRBJ2-3; D gene: .; CDR3 DNA: TGCGCCAGCAGCGCCCTCGGAGTAGATACGCAGTATTTT; CDR3 protein: CASSALGVDTQYF
CDR3 length: 15; clone size: few; V gene: TRBV6-1; J gene: TRBJ2-3; D gene: TRBD2; CDR3 DNA: TGTGCCAGCAGTGAGTCAAGCGGGGGCACAGATACGCAGTATTTT; CDR3 protein: CASSESSGGTDTQYF
CDR3 length: 17; clone size: .; V gene: TRBV5-1; J gene: TRBJ1-3; D gene: .; CDR3 DNA: TGCGCCAGCAGCTTGGCCGGGAGGACCACTCCCCAACAAACCATATATTTT; CDR3 protein: CASSLAGRTTPQQTIYF
CDR3 length: 15; clone size: .; V gene: TRBV5-4; J gene: TRBJ2-5; D gene: TRBD1; CDR3 DNA: TGTGCCAGCAGCTTAGGACAGGGATTACAAGAGACCCAGTACTTC; CDR3 protein: CASSLGQGLQETQYF
CDR3 length: 13; clone size: .; V gene: TRBV19; J gene: TRBJ1-2; D gene: .; CDR3 DNA: TGTGCCAGTACCTACAGGTTCCCGGGTGGCTACACCTTC; CDR3 protein: CASTYRFPGGYTF
CDR3 length: 15; clone size: .; V gene: TRBV6-4; J gene: TRBJ2-6; D gene: .; CDR3 DNA: TGTGCCAGCAGTGAGGGCCTCTCTGGGGCCAACGTCCTGACTTTC; CDR3 protein: CASSEGLSGANVLTF
CDR3 length: 16; clone size: few; V gene: TRBV7-9; J gene: TRBJ2-1; D gene: .; CDR3 DNA: TGTGCCAGCAGCTCCGGAGGGGGGGCCTCCTACAATGAGCAGTTCTTC; CDR3 protein: CASSSGGGASYNEQFF
CDR3 length: 14; clone size: .; V gene: TRBV25-1; J gene: TRBJ2-3; D gene: .; CDR3 DNA: TGTGCCAGCAGTGTGGCGGGGGCGGAAGATACGCAGTATTTT; CDR3 protein: CASSVAGAEDTQYF
CDR3 length: 14; clone size: .; V gene: TRBV14; J gene: TRBJ1-1; D gene: TRBD1; CDR3 DNA: TGTGCCAGCAGCGCTTGGACAGGGAACACTGAAGCTTTCTTT; CDR3 protein: CASSAWTGNTEAFF
CDR3 length: 11; clone size: .; V gene: TRBV9; J gene: TRBJ1-1; D gene: TRBD1; CDR3 DNA: TGTGCCAGCAGCTCAAATGCGGGGACAGAATTT; CDR3 protein: CASSSNAGTEF
CDR3 length: 15; clone size: once; V gene: TRBV4-1; J gene: TRBJ1-4; D gene: .; CDR3 DNA: TGCGCCAGCAGCCAGCGGGGTGCAACTAATGAAAAACTGTTTTTT; CDR3 protein: CASSQRGATNEKLFF
CDR3 length: 16; clone size: .; V gene: TRBV28; J gene: TRBJ2-3; D gene: TRBD2; CDR3 DNA: TGTGCCAGCAGTTGGACTAGCGGGGGGGCCGGAGATACGCAGTATTTT; CDR3 protein: CASSWTSGGAGDTQYF
CDR3 length: 15; clone size: once; V gene: TRBV6-5; J gene: TRBJ2-1; D gene: TRBD1; CDR3 DNA: TGTGCCAGCAGGCGTAGGCAGGGGGCTTACAATGAGCAGTTCTTC; CDR3 protein: CASRRRQGAYNEQFF
CDR3 length: 14; clone size: .; V gene: TRBV10-3; J gene: TRBJ1-1; D gene: .; CDR3 DNA: TGTGCCATCAGTAGACAGGAAAGGCGCACTGAAGCTTTCTTT; CDR3 protein: CAISRQERRTEAFF
CDR3 length: 16; clone size: .; V gene: TRBV5-4; J gene: TRBJ2-3; D gene: TRBD2; CDR3 DNA: TGTGCCAGCAGCTTGGTCGGGGGGGGGCCTGCAGATACGCAGTATTTT; CDR3 protein: CASSLVGGGPADTQYF
CDR3 length: 12; clone size: .; V gene: TRBV21-1; J gene: TRBJ1-2; D gene: .; CDR3 DNA: TGTGCCAGCAGCGGAGACAGGGATGGCTACACCTTC; CDR3 protein: CASSGDRDGYTF
CDR3 length: 17; clone size: .; V gene: TRBV28; J gene: TRBJ1-4; D gene: TRBD1; CDR3 DNA: TGTGCCAGCACTGCCAGGACAGGGCTGGGAACTAATGAAAAACTGTTTTTT; CDR3 protein: CASTARTGLGTNEKLFF
CDR3 length: 16; clone size: once; V gene: TRBV2; J gene: TRBJ2-5; D gene: TRBD1; CDR3 DNA: TGTGCCAGCACCACACTTCAGGGGGCCGGAGGGGAGACCCAGTACTTC; CDR3 protein: CASTTLQGAGGETQYF
CDR3 length: 14; clone size: .; V gene: TRBV10-3; J gene: TRBJ2-3; D gene: TRBD1; CDR3 DNA: TGTGCCATCAGTGAGCCCGGGACAGAAGATACGCAGTATTTT; CDR3 protein: CAISEPGTEDTQYF
CDR3 length: 18; clone size: .; V gene: TRBV27; J gene: TRBJ2-4; D gene: .; CDR3 DNA: TGTGCCAGCAGTTTATCGGGTGGGGCTGCCCTAGCCAAAAACATTCAGTACTTC; CDR3 protein: CASSLSGGAALAKNIQYF
CDR3 length: 13; clone size: .; V gene: TRBV5-6; J gene: TRBJ2-5; D gene: .; CDR3 DNA: TGTGCCAGCAATAAAAACGGGGTAGAGACCCAGTACTTC; CDR3 protein: CASNKNGVETQYF
CDR3 length: 16; clone size: .; V gene: TRBV6-1; J gene: TRBJ1-5; D gene: .; CDR3 DNA: TGTGCCAGCAGTGAAGGAGGCGGCTATAGCAATCAGCCCCAGCATTTT; CDR3 protein: CASSEGGGYSNQPQHF
CDR3 length: 14; clone size: .; V gene: TRBV5-1; J gene: TRBJ2-5; D gene: .; CDR3 DNA: TGCGCCAGCAGCTTCGTCGAGGGCCAAGAGACCCAGTACTTC; CDR3 protein: CASSFVEGQETQYF
CDR3 length: 16; clone size: .; V gene: TRBV7-8; J gene: TRBJ2-2; D gene: TRBD1; CDR3 DNA: TGTGCCAGCAGTCCCACCGACAGGGATATCACCGGGGAGCTGTTTTTT; CDR3 protein: CASSPTDRDITGELFF
CDR3 length: 14; clone size: once; V gene: TRBV7-2; J gene: TRBJ1-1; D gene: .; CDR3 DNA: TGTGCCAGCAGCTTAGGAGCAGGAGGAACTGAAGCTTTCTTT; CDR3 protein: CASSLGAGGTEAFF
CDR3 length: 13; clone size: .; V gene: TRBV9; J gene: TRBJ1-2; D gene: TRBD1; CDR3 DNA: TGTGCCAGCAGCGTCCAAACAGGGGGAGGCTACACCTTC; CDR3 protein: CASSVQTGGGYTF
CDR3 length: 13; clone size: .; V gene: TRBV6-6; J gene: TRBJ1-2; D gene: TRBD1; CDR3 DNA: TGTGCCAGCAGTCCCCCCGGGACAGCGGGCTACACCTTC; CDR3 protein: CASSPPGTAGYTF
CDR3 length: 13; clone size: .; V gene: TRBV27; J gene: TRBJ1-2; D gene: .; CDR3 DNA: TGTGCCAGCAGTTTACAGGGGTACTATGGCTACACCTTC; CDR3 protein: CASSLQGYYGYTF
CDR3 length: 14; clone size: .; V gene: TRBV28; J gene: TRBJ1-5; D gene: .; CDR3 DNA: TGTGCCAGCAGTCCCCCCCGGGGCAATCAGCCCCAGCATTTT; CDR3 protein: CASSPPRGNQPQHF
CDR3 length: 15; clone size: .; V gene: TRBV21-1; J gene: TRBJ1-1; D gene: .; CDR3 DNA: TGTGCCAGCAGCAAAGGGGCAGGGGTCGAAACTGAAGCTTTCTTT; CDR3 protein: CASSKGAGVETEAFF
CDR3 length: 10; clone size: .; V gene: TRBV29-1; J gene: TRBJ2-7; D gene: TRBD1; CDR3 DNA: TGCAGCGTCGGACAGGGCGAGCAGTACTTC; CDR3 protein: CSVGQGEQYF
CDR3 length: 14; clone size: once; V gene: TRBV4-2; J gene: TRBJ2-3; D gene: .; CDR3 DNA: TGTGCCAGCAGATCGGGGGGCGCCACAGATACGCAGTATTTT; CDR3 protein: CASRSGGATDTQYF
CDR3 length: 14; clone size: .; V gene: TRBV6-1; J gene: TRBJ2-7; D gene: TRBD1; CDR3 DNA: TGTGCCAGCAGTGAAGGAGACAGGGCCTACGAGCAGTACTTC; CDR3 protein: CASSEGDRAYEQYF
CDR3 length: 14; clone size: .; V gene: TRBV7-9; J gene: TRBJ1-5; D gene: .; CDR3 DNA: TGTGCCAGCAGCGGGGCCCCTAGCAATCAGCCCCAGCATTTT; CDR3 protein: CASSGAPSNQPQHF
CDR3 length: 15; clone size: .; V gene: TRBV13; J gene: TRBJ1-5; D gene: .; CDR3 DNA: TGTGCCAGCAGCTTAGGCGGGGGGGTCAATCAGCCCCAGCATTTT; CDR3 protein: CASSLGGGVNQPQHF
CDR3 length: 16; clone size: once; V gene: TRBV7-9; J gene: TRBJ2-5; D gene: TRBD2; CDR3 DNA: TGTGCCAGCACCACGACTAGCGGGGGGCCGGGGGAGACCCAGTACTTC; CDR3 protein: CASTTTSGGPGETQYF
CDR3 length: 14; clone size: once; V gene: TRBV30; J gene: TRBJ1-6; D gene: TRBD1; CDR3 DNA: TGTGCCTGGAGTCCGGGGACAGCCCATTCACCCCTCCACTTT; CDR3 protein: CAWSPGTAHSPLHF
CDR3 length: 15; clone size: .; V gene: TRBV5-1; J gene: TRBJ2-1; D gene: .; CDR3 DNA: TGCGCCAGCAGAGTTAGGGGGAGTTCCTACAATGAGCAGTTCTTC; CDR3 protein: CASRVRGSSYNEQFF
CDR3 length: 16; clone size: once; V gene: TRBV21-1; J gene: TRBJ2-3; D gene: .; CDR3 DNA: TGTGCCAGCAGCAAAGGAGAGGGGGCGAGCACAGATACGCAGTATTTT; CDR3 protein: CASSKGEGASTDTQYF
CDR3 length: 16; clone size: .; V gene: TRBV27; J gene: TRBJ1-5; D gene: TRBD1; CDR3 DNA: TGTGCCAGCAGTTTATACCCGGGCAGGGGGCCGCAGCCCCAGCATTTT; CDR3 protein: CASSLYPGRGPQPQHF
CDR3 length: 15; clone size: .; V gene: TRBV28; J gene: TRBJ1-4; D gene: TRBD1; CDR3 DNA: TGTGCCAGCAGTTTAAGAGGGGGCGCGAATGAAAAACTGTTTTTT; CDR3 protein: CASSLRGGANEKLFF
CDR3 length: 18; clone size: .; V gene: TRBV5-1; J gene: TRBJ1-6; D gene: .; CDR3 DNA: TGCGCCAGCAGCTTGGTAGCTTCGGGGAACTCCTATAATTCACCCCTCCACTTT; CDR3 protein: CASSLVASGNSYNSPLHF
CDR3 length: 14; clone size: once; V gene: TRBV7-8; J gene: TRBJ1-4; D gene: TRBD1; CDR3 DNA: TGTGCCAGCAGTTCGGGACAGGCTAATGAAAAACTGTTTTTT; CDR3 protein: CASSSGQANEKLFF
CDR3 length: 14; clone size: once; V gene: TRBV27; J gene: TRBJ1-2; D gene: .; CDR3 DNA: TGTGCCAGCAGTTCCGGAGTACACACCTATGGCTACACCTTC; CDR3 protein: CASSSGVHTYGYTF
CDR3 length: 14; clone size: .; V gene: TRBV30; J gene: TRBJ2-6; D gene: .; CDR3 DNA: TGTGCCTGCGTCCGGGCGGGGGGGGCCAACGTCCTGACTTTC; CDR3 protein: CACVRAGGANVLTF
CDR3 length: 14; clone size: few; V gene: TRBV6-6; J gene: TRBJ2-7; D gene: .; CDR3 DNA: TGTGCCAGCAGTTACTCACAGGGATTAGACGAGCAGTACTTC; CDR3 protein: CASSYSQGLDEQYF
CDR3 length: 15; clone size: .; V gene: TRBV19; J gene: TRBJ1-4; D gene: TRBD1; CDR3 DNA: TGTGCCAGTAGTGCTCCGGGACAGGGGGGGGAAAAACTGTTTTTT; CDR3 protein: CASSAPGQGGEKLFF
CDR3 length: 13; clone size: .; V gene: TRBV13; J gene: TRBJ2-7; D gene: TRBD1; CDR3 DNA: TGTGCCAGCCGAGGGACAGGGGATGGCGAGCAGTACTTC; CDR3 protein: CASRGTGDGEQYF
CDR3 length: 17; clone size: .; V gene: TRBV27; J gene: TRBJ1-5; D gene: .; CDR3 DNA: TGTGCCAGCAGGATTCGTCTCCAACAGGGTAATAGGTGGCCCCAGCATTTT; CDR3 protein: CASRIRLQQGNRWPQHF
CDR3 length: 17; clone size: once; V gene: TRBV5-4; J gene: TRBJ2-4; D gene: TRBD1; CDR3 DNA: TGTGCCAGCAGCTTGGCCCGGACAGGGGATAGCAAAAACATTCAGTACTTC; CDR3 protein: CASSLARTGDSKNIQYF
CDR3 length: 14; clone size: .; V gene: TRBV4-2; J gene: TRBJ1-2; D gene: TRBD1; CDR3 DNA: TGTGCCAGCAGCCAGGGGACAGGGGCCGAGGGCTACACCTTC; CDR3 protein: CASSQGTGAEGYTF
CDR3 length: 16; clone size: .; V gene: TRBV4-1; J gene: TRBJ2-3; D gene: TRBD2; CDR3 DNA: TGCGCCAGCAGCCAGGAAGAAGCGGGGGGCTTCGATACGCAGTATTTT; CDR3 protein: CASSQEEAGGFDTQYF
CDR3 length: 15; clone size: once; V gene: TRBV6-5; J gene: TRBJ2-7; D gene: .; CDR3 DNA: TGTGCCAGCAGTTACTCCCCGGTGAGCTCCTACGAGCAGTACTTC; CDR3 protein: CASSYSPVSSYEQYF